These 32 T cell receptor beta chains came from one sample sequenced in a study of identical twins. TCRdb reprocessed the 5' RACE reads with MiXCR, giving one entry per CDR3 protein. The table has 200,000 to 300,000 distinct CDR3 sequences, roughly 13% seen once. The same sample was also used in a study of yellow fever vaccine responses in identical twins.

Sequenced: memory (CD45RO+) T cells sorted from blood. The receptor source for this set is a woman aged 18-30 years in good health.

There are a few counts of this clonotype. The J gene is TRBJ2-4, the V gene TRBV19, with TRBD1 as a possible D gene (5 bases). Trimming shortened V by 4 bases and J by 6 bases, and 16 bases separated the two germline ends. Germline lookup yields CDR1 LNHDA and CDR2 SQIVND (reference sequence). The CDR3 loop spans 15 amino acids. In DNA form, the CDR3 reads TGTGCCAGTAGTAAACAGCTCGGGCAGGGAAACATTCAGTACTTC. Encoded protein: CASSKQLGQGNIQYF.

The gene calls are TRBV3-1 and TRBJ2-1, with 7 bases aligning to TRBD1. The CDR3 runs 13 residues. Germline V gene sequence: CDR1 LGHDT, CDR2 YNNKEL (reference sequence). The J segment lost 6 bases and the V segment lost 6 bases, leaving 5 bases of the junction unmatched. Here the CDR3 DNA reads TGTGCCAGCAGGAAGACAGGGAGCAATGAGCAGTTCTTC. Its translation is CASRKTGSNEQFF.

In this sample, this clonotype turned up once. The chain employs TRBV6-2 or TRBV6-3 and TRBJ2-3; D is unclear. Trimming left V 8 bases short and J 0 bases short, with 15 bases between. The CDR3 contains 15 residues. Germline CDR1 MNHEY, CDR2 SVGEGT. The chain's CDR3 is CASGRDLTSTDTQYF. CDR3 bases: TGTGCCAGCGGGCGTGACCTGACGAGCACAGATACGCAGTATTTT.

This clonotype was observed many times. This chain joins TRBV6-1 and TRBJ2-1; possibly TRBD1 for D (5 bases). The germline V gene has CDR1 MNHNS and CDR2 SASEGT. Trimming left V 6 bases short and J 0 bases short, with 9 bases between. The CDR3 has 14 residues. CDR3 protein: CASSIDSSYNEQFF. CDR3 sequence (DNA): TGTGCCAGCAGCATAGACAGCTCCTACAATGAGCAGTTCTTC.

This clonotype was seen more than once but under ten times. The genes are TRBV27 and TRBJ2-3; TRBD1 matches at 8 bases. CDR1 is MNHEY, CDR2 SMNVEV, per germline (reference sequence). The J segment lost 9 bases and the V segment lost 2 bases, leaving 10 bases of the junction unmatched. The CDR3 extends over 15 amino acids. The CDR3 reads CASSLVGTGLNTQYF. CDR3 DNA sequence: TGTGCCAGCAGTTTAGTCGGGACAGGCCTTAACACGCAGTATTTT.

The rearrangement joins TRBV5-1 to TRBJ1-5; D unresolved. The germline V gene has CDR1 SGHRS and CDR2 YFSETQ. CDR3 length: 14 residues. Deletions cut 1 base from V and 5 bases from J, with 10 bases between. The CDR3 region has the DNA TGCGCCAGCAGCTTGCGGGGTGGGTATCAGCCCCAGCATTTT. Its translation is CASSLRGGYQPQHF.

This clonotype has just a few counts. The genes are TRBV7-9 and TRBJ1-5, with D possibly TRBD1 on 5 matching bases. This CDR3 has 12 amino acids. Germline CDR1 and CDR2: SEHNR and FQNEAQ (reference sequence). With 1 base removed from V and 13 bases from J, the gap between germline ends came to 11 bases. This chain's CDR3 is CASSLETRAQHF. As DNA, the CDR3 is TGTGCCAGCAGCTTAGAGACCAGGGCGCAGCATTTT.

This rearrangement joins TRBV19 to TRBJ2-2; no firm D call. This CDR3 is 13 amino acids long. Germline V gene lookup returns CDR1 LNHDA and CDR2 SQIVND (reference sequence). V lost 9 bases to trimming and J lost 7 bases, with 15 bases between them. The DNA of the CDR3 is TGTGCCAGCGGCAGTGGTAGAGACGGGGAGCTGTTTTTT. As protein: CASGSGRDGELFF.

The rearrangement uses TRBV7-3 and TRBJ1-1; TRBD1 matches 9 bases. Looked up from germline, CDR1 is SGHTA and CDR2 is FQGTGA. V shed 3 bases, J shed 11 bases, and the junction held 7 bases outside the gene matches. CDR3 size: 13 residues. This CDR3 is CASSFSGQGNAFF. The DNA of the CDR3 is TGTGCCAGCAGCTTCTCCGGACAGGGGAACGCTTTCTTT.

This clonotype was seen many times. The chain uses TRBV27 and TRBJ1-1; D is unresolved. The V and J ends lost 10 bases and 4 bases respectively, with 19 bases between them. The length of the CDR3 is 14 residues. The germline gives CDR1 MNHEY, CDR2 SMNVEV (reference sequence). The CDR3 DNA sequence: TGTGCCACCTCCCCGGCGCGGCGCGGCACTGAAGCTTTCTTT. It codes for CATSPARRGTEAFF.

Details on this clonotype: This is likely a read error, given that the CDR3 carries no conserved phenylalanine or tryptophan at its end. The V and J genes are TRBV12-3 or TRBV12-4 and TRBJ1-5, with D hard to call. Trimming took off 3 bases at V and 7 bases at J, with 10 bases between the two ends. The length of the CDR3 is 13 residues. The CDR3 DNA reads TGTGCCAGCAGTTTCGGGGTAGGGCAGCCCCAGCATATT. Encoded protein: CASSFGVGQPQHI.

The V and J genes are TRBV3-1 and TRBJ2-3, with 11 bases that match TRBD2. The germline V gene has CDR1 LGHDT and CDR2 YNNKEL (reference sequence). The CDR3 length is 15 residues. The V and J ends lost 2 bases and 5 bases, in that order; junction bases with no gene match: 3. CDR3 amino acids: CASSQLAGGRDTQYF. DNA for the CDR3: TGTGCCAGCAGCCAACTAGCGGGGGGAAGAGATACGCAGTATTTT.

This clonotype was found many times. This sequence joins TRBV7-2 and TRBJ1-1; D not certain. The CDR3 totals 13 residues. V dropped 3 bases and J dropped 4 bases, with 9 bases sitting between them. From germline, CDR1 is SGHTA and CDR2 FQGNSA. CDR3 nucleotides: TGTGCCAGCAGCTTCTCCCTCAGCACTGAAGCTTTCTTT. Residues: CASSFSLSTEAFF.

This clonotype was counted between two and nine times. This sequence joins TRBV12-5 and TRBJ2-1; TRBD2 aligns across 7 bases. From germline, CDR1 is LGHNT and CDR2 FRNRAP. The CDR3 sequence is 12 residues long. The J segment lost 7 bases and the V segment lost 9 bases, leaving 6 bases of the junction unmatched. The CDR3 is CASGAGDNEQFF. CDR3 coding DNA: TGTGCTAGCGGGGCGGGAGATAATGAGCAGTTCTTC.

The chain combines TRBV7-2 with TRBJ1-1; D gene ambiguous. Trimming removed 0 bases from V and 8 bases from J, with 7 bases in between. Germline V gene sequence: CDR1 SGHTA, CDR2 FQGNSA. The CDR3 covers 12 residues. For the CDR3, the DNA is TGTGCCAGCAGCTTAGCGATTCAGGAAGCTTTCTTT. Protein product: CASSLAIQEAFF. Looking up the rest from reference TRBV7-2 and TRBJ1-1 gives the full variable domain: GAGVSQSPSNKVTEKGKDVELRCDPISGHTALYWYRQSLGQGLEFLIYFQGNSAPDKSGLPSDRFSAERTGGSVSTLTIQRTQQEDSAVYLCASSLAIQEAFFGQGTRLTVV.

This clonotype was counted ten times or more. The chain combines TRBV4-3 with TRBJ2-2, with D maybe TRBD2 (5 bases). This CDR3 spans 15 amino acids. Germline CDR1 and CDR2: LGHNA and YSLEER. V shed 4 bases and J shed 1 base, with 10 bases lying between them. The CDR3 spells CASSLAAGNTGELFF. CDR3 coding DNA: TGCGCCAGCAGCCTCGCGGCGGGGAACACCGGGGAGCTGTTTTTT.

The chain carries TRBV24-1 and TRBJ1-5; 7 bases match TRBD1. The CDR3 runs to 14 residues. J was trimmed by 4 bases and V by 7 bases; bases with no gene match: 6. Per the germline V gene, CDR1 is KGHDR and CDR2 is SFDVKD. Written as DNA, the CDR3 is TGTGCCACCAGCGAGGGGGCTCGTAATCAGCCCCAGCATTTT. Translation: CATSEGARNQPQHF.

The chain couples TRBV5-1 to TRBJ1-1; D remains unclear. CDR3 length: 13 amino acids. V lost 1 base, J lost 4 bases, and 8 bases lay in between. Germline assignment: CDR1 SGHRS and CDR2 YFSETQ. In nucleotides, the CDR3 is TGCGCCAGCAGCTTGCCGGGGATCACTGAAGCTTTCTTT. Protein sequence: CASSLPGITEAFF.

This clonotype was counted a few times. The J gene is TRBJ1-5, the V gene TRBV6-5; maybe TRBD1 (5 bases). This CDR3 contains 14 residues. The ends were cut back, 6 bases at V and 6 bases at J, with 15 bases in the middle. Germline CDR1 reads MNHEY; CDR2 reads SVGAGI. In nucleotides, the CDR3 is TGTGCCAGCAGATCTCGACAGTTGAGTCAGCCCCAGCATTTT. Amino acid sequence: CASRSRQLSQPQHF.

Here the CDR3 reads CASKELAGAADTQYF. In DNA form, the CDR3 reads TGTGCCAGCAAGGAACTAGCGGGTGCAGCAGATACGCAGTATTTT. The chain combines TRBV6-1 with TRBJ2-3; 9 positions match TRBD2. The germline CDR1 and CDR2 sequences are MNHNS and SASEGT. The CDR3 covers 15 residues. V was clipped by 7 bases and J by 4 bases; unmatched bases: 9.

The chain couples TRBV20-1 to TRBJ2-1, with D tentatively TRBD2 (6 bases). Germline CDR1 is DFQATT and CDR2 is SNEGSKA (reference sequence). CDR3 length: 14 residues. Trimming left V 6 bases short and J 4 bases short, with 16 bases between. The CDR3 nucleotides are TGCAGTGCAACCATCGGGGGACGTTACAATGAGCAGTTCTTC. The encoded protein is CSATIGGRYNEQFF.

The rearrangement links TRBV11-1 to TRBJ2-7; D not certain. Trimming cost V 3 bases and J 0 bases, with 3 bases left between them. This CDR3 contains 12 residues. Germline V lookup: CDR1 SGHAT, CDR2 FQDESV (reference sequence). For the CDR3, the DNA is TGTGCCAGCAGCTTTTACTCCTACGAGCAGTACTTC. The encoded protein is CASSFYSYEQYF.

This clonotype was seen at least ten times. The rearrangement joins TRBV18 to TRBJ2-1; 8 bases line up with TRBD2. The germline gives CDR1 KGHSH, CDR2 LQKENI. The trim removed 3 bases at V and 0 bases at J, leaving 7 bases unmatched. The CDR3 contains 17 residues. CDR3 nucleotide sequence: TGTGCCAGCTCACCCACCTCGGGAGGGTTCTCCTACAATGAGCAGTTCTTC. This gives the protein CASSPTSGGFSYNEQFF.

This clonotype was seen a few times. The genes are TRBV7-2 and TRBJ2-1; the match to TRBD2 covers 15 bases. Unmatched junction bases numbered 2, after V lost 8 bases and J lost 6 bases. CDR3 length: 14 amino acids. Germline V CDR1 and CDR2: SGHTA, FQGNSA. CDR3 sequence reads: CASRTSGGANEQFF. The CDR3 DNA is TGTGCCAGCCGGACTAGCGGGGGGGCCAATGAGCAGTTCTTC.

This clonotype occurred a few times. The CDR3 DNA reads TGTGCCAGCAAGTCCGGGACAGGGTATTCCGAGCAGTACTTC. Encoded protein: CASKSGTGYSEQYF. The chain uses TRBV7-2 and TRBJ2-7; 9 positions agree with TRBD1. CDR1 and CDR2 from the germline V gene are SGHTA and FQGNSA. This CDR3 is built from 14 residues. V lost 7 bases and J lost 6; bases outside the gene matches: 10.

This clonotype was picked up a small number of times. V is TRBV7-9 and J is TRBJ2-7; TRBD2 agrees at 9 bases. CDR1 and CDR2 from the germline V gene are SEHNR and FQNEAQ (reference sequence). The CDR3 contains 15 residues. J was trimmed by 6 bases and V by 1 base; bases with no gene match: 7. CDR3: CASSLEAGGRSEQYF. CDR3 bases: TGTGCCAGCAGCTTAGAGGCGGGAGGGCGCTCCGAGCAGTACTTC.

This clonotype was counted only a few times. This sequence joins TRBV9 and TRBJ1-3, with no clear D. The CDR3 covers 15 residues. The germline CDR1 and CDR2 sequences are SGDLS and YYNGEE. Trimming took off 3 bases at V and 2 bases at J, with 12 bases between the two ends. The CDR3 loop reads CASSAGLAAGNTIYF. As DNA, the CDR3 is TGTGCCAGCAGCGCCGGGTTGGCGGCTGGAAACACCATATATTTT.

In this sample, this clonotype turned up many times. This rearrangement joins TRBV3-1 to TRBJ2-5; 8 bases fit TRBD1. The CDR3 is 15 residues long. The junction had 6 bases not matched to a gene; V was cut back by 1 base and J by 5 bases. From germline, CDR1 is LGHDT and CDR2 YNNKEL (reference sequence). The CDR3 bases are TGTGCCAGCAGCCAAGGTTCAGGGGGCGGGGAGACCCAGTACTTC. As protein: CASSQGSGGGETQYF.

As DNA, the CDR3 is TGTGCCAGCAGCCAGGGGCCCCCAGGGAATCACGAGCAGTACTTC. Translation gives CASSQGPPGNHEQYF. This chain connects TRBV4-2 to TRBJ2-7; D might be TRBD1 (5 bases). The CDR3 runs to 15 residues. Germline CDR1 is LGHNA and CDR2 is YNFKEQ. Trimming removed 3 bases at V and 5 bases at J, with 17 bases between.

The chain is built from TRBV5-1 and TRBJ2-2; D ambiguous. V lost 0 bases, J lost 4 bases, and 7 bases lay in between. The germline CDR1 and CDR2 sequences are SGHRS and YFSETQ. The CDR3 consists of 14 residues. This chain's CDR3 is CASSLAMITGELFF. In DNA form, the CDR3 reads TGCGCCAGCAGCTTGGCTATGATCACCGGGGAGCTGTTTTTT.

This clonotype has at least ten counts. The chain carries TRBV7-2 and TRBJ2-5; no reliable D call. This CDR3 region has 17 residues. Germline lookup yields CDR1 SGHTA and CDR2 FQGNSA. Trimming cost V 2 bases and J 2 bases, with 18 bases left between them. CDR3 DNA sequence: TGTGCCAGCAGCTTATCCGTCCGGGCGGTGCGACAAGAGACCCAGTACTTC. This codes for CASSLSVRAVRQETQYF.

This clonotype was counted between two and nine times. This chain joins TRBV6-1 and TRBJ2-2, with 9 bases lining up with TRBD1. CDR1 is MNHNS, CDR2 SASEGT, per germline. This CDR3 is 15 amino acids long. Trimming removed 6 bases from V and 4 bases from J; junction bases left unmatched: 6. The CDR3 DNA sequence: TGTGCCAGCAGGAACCGGGACAGGGTCACCGGGGAGCTGTTTTTT. Translated: CASRNRDRVTGELFF.